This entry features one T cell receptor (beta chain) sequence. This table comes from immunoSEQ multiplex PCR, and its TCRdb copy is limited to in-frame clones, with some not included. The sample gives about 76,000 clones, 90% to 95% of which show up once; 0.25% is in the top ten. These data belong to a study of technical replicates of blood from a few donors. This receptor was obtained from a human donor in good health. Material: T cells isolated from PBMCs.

CDR3 sequence reads: CASRTNRESNNSPLHF. CDR3 DNA sequence: TGTGCCAGCAGAACAAACAGGGAAAGTAATAATTCACCCCTCCACTTT. The gene calls are TRBV27 and TRBJ1-6, with TRBD1 as a possible D gene (6 bases). The V end was cut by 6 bases, the J end by 5 bases, with 17 bases between. CDR3 length: 16 amino acids. Per the germline V gene, CDR1 is MNHEY and CDR2 is SMNVEV (reference sequence).